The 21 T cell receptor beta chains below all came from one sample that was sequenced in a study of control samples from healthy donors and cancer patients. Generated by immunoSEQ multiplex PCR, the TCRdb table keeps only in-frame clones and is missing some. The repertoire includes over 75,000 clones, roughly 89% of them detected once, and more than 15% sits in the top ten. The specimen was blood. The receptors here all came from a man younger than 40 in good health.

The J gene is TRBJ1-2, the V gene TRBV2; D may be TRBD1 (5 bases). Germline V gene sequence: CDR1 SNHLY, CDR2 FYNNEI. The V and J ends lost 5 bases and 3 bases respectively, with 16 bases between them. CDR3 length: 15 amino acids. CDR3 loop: CASSFLGGRDYGYTF. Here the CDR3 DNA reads TGTGCCAGCAGTTTCCTCGGGGGAAGGGACTATGGCTACACCTTC.

CDR3 sequence (DNA): TGTGCCAGCAGCGTAGATGCAGGAAACACCGGGGAGCTGTTTTTT. Translated: CASSVDAGNTGELFF. This sequence joins TRBV9 and TRBJ2-2, with D hard to call. This CDR3 has 15 residues. V lost 0 bases to trimming and J lost 2 bases, with 8 bases between them. CDR1 SGDLS and CDR2 YYNGEE come from the germline V gene.

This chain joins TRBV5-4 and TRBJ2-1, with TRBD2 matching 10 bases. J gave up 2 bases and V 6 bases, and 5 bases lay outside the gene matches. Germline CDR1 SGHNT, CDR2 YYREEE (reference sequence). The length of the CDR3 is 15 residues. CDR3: CASTSGGDAYNEQFF. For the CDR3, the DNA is TGTGCCAGCACGAGCGGGGGGGACGCCTACAATGAGCAGTTCTTC.

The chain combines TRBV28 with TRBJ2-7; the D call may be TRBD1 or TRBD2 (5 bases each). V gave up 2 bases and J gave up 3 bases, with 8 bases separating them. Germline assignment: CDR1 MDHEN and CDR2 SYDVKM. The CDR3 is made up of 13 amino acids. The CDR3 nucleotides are TGTGCCAGCAGTTTAGGGACCATCTACGAGCAGTACTTC. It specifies CASSLGTIYEQYF.

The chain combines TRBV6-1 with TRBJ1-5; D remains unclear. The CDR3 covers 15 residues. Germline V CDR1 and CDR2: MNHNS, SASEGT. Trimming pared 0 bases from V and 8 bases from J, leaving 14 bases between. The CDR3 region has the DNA TGTGCCAGCAGTGAAGCGGGAACGGTGAGGGAGCCCCAGCATTTT. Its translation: CASSEAGTVREPQHF.

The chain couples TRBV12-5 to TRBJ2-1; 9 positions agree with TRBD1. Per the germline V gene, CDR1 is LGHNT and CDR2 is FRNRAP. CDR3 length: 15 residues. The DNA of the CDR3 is TGTGCCACTGTACGGGACAGGGTTACCTACAATGAGCAGTTCTTC. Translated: CATVRDRVTYNEQFF.

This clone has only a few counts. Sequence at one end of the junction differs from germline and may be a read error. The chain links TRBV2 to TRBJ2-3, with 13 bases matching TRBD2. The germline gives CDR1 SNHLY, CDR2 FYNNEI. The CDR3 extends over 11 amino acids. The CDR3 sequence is CASSVGLAGDF. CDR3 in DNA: TGTGCCAGCAGTGTAGGACTAGCGGGAGATTTT.

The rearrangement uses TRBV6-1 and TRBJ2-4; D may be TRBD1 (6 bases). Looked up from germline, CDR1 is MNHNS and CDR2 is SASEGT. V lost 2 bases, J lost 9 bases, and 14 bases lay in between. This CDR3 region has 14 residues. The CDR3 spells CASSEPETGAIQYF. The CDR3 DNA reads TGTGCCAGCAGTGAACCTGAGACAGGCGCCATTCAGTACTTC.

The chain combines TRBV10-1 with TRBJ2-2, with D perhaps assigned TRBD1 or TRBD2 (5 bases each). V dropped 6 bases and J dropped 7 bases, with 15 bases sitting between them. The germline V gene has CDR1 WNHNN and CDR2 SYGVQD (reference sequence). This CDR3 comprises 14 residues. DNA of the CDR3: TGCGCCAGCAGCAAAGGGCGAGGGGACGGGGAGCTGTTTTTT. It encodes CASSKGRGDGELFF.

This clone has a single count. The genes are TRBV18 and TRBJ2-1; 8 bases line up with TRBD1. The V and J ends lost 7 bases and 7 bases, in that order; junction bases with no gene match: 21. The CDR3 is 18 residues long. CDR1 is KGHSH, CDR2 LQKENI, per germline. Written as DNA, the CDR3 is TGTGCCAGCTTCCTGTTGGCCATTGGGCAGGGGGCAGGGAATGAGCAGTTCTTC. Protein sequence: CASFLLAIGQGAGNEQFF. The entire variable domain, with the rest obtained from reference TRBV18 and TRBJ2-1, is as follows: NAGVMQNPRHLVRRRGQEARLRCSPMKGHSHVYWYRQLPEEGLKFMVYLQKENIIDESGMPKERFSAEFPKEGPSILRIQQVVRGDSAAYFCASFLLAIGQGAGNEQFFGPGTRLTVL.

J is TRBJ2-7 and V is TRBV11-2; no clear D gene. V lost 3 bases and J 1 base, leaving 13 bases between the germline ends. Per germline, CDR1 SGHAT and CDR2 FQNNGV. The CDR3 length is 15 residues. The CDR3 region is CASSFFPRASYEQYF. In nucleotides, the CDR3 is TGTGCCAGCAGCTTCTTCCCCCGGGCATCCTACGAGCAGTACTTC.

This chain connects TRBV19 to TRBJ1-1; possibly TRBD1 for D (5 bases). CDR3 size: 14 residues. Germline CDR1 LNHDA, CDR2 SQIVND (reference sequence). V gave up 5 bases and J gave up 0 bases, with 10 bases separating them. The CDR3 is CASSHWGMNTEAFF. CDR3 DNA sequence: TGTGCCAGTAGTCACTGGGGGATGAACACTGAAGCTTTCTTT.

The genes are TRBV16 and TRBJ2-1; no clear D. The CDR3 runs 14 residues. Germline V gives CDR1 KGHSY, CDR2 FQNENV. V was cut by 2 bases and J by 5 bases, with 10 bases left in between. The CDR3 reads CASSQEAVNNEQFF. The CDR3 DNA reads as TGTGCCAGCAGCCAAGAGGCGGTTAACAATGAGCAGTTCTTC.

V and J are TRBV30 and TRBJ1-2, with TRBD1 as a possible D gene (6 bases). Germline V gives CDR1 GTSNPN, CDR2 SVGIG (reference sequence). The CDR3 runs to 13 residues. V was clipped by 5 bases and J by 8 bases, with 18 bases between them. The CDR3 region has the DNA TGTGCCTGGGGGACCCGGACAGTCTCCGGCTACACCTTC. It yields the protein CAWGTRTVSGYTF.

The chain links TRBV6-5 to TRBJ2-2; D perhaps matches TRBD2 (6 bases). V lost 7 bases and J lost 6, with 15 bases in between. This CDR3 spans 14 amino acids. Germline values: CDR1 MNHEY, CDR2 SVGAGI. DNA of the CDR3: TGTGCCAGCATGGCGGGAAGGTTAGCCGGGGAGCTGTTTTTT. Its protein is CASMAGRLAGELFF.

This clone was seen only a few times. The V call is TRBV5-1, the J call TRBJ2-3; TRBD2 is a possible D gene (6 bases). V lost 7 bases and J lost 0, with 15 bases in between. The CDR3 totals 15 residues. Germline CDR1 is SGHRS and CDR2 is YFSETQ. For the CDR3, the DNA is TGCGCCAGCGCGAGACTAGGCGCTAGCACAGATACGCAGTATTTT. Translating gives CASARLGASTDTQYF.

Written as DNA, the CDR3 is TGTGCCAGCAGCCAACTCCACAGGGGGGTGAACACTGAAGCTTTCTTT. As protein: CASSQLHRGVNTEAFF. The V gene is TRBV3-1 (or the pseudogene TRBV3-2), the J gene TRBJ1-1; TRBD1 matches 8 bases. The V gene end was trimmed by 2 bases and the J gene end by 0 bases; junction bases not matched to a gene: 5. Germline V gene lookup returns CDR1 LGHDT and CDR2 YNNKEL (reference sequence). The CDR3 has 16 amino acids.

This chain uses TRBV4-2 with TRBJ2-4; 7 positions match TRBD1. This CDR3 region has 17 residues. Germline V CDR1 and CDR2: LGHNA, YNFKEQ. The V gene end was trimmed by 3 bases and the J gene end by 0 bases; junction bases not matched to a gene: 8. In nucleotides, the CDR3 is TGTGCCAGCAGCCAGGGGACAGACACCCTAGCCAAAAACATTCAGTACTTC. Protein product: CASSQGTDTLAKNIQYF.

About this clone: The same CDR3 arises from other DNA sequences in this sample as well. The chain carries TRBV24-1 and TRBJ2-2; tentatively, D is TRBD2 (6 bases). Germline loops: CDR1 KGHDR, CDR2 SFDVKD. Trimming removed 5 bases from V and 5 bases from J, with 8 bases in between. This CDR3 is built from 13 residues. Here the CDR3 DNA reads TGTGCCACCAGTGGTCGGGGGACCGGGGAGCTGTTTTTT. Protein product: CATSGRGTGELFF.

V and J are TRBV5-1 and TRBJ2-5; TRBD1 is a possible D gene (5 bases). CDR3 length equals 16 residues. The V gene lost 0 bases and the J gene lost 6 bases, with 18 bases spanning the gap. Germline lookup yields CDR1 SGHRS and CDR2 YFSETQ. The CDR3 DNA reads TGCGCCAGCAGCTTGGAATCCAGGGCCGTCAGAAAGACCCAGTACTTC. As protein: CASSLESRAVRKTQYF. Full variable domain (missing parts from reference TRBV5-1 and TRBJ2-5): KAGVTQTPRYLIKTRGQQVTLSCSPISGHRSVSWYQQTPGQGLQFLFEYFSETQRNKGNFPGRFSGRQFSNSRSEMNVSTLELGDSALYLCASSLESRAVRKTQYFGPGTRLLVL.

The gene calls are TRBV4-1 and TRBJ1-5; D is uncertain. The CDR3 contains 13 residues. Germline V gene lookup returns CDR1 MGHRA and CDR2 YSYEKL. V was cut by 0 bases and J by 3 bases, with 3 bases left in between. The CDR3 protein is CASSQDFNQPQHF. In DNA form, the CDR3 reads TGCGCCAGCAGCCAAGACTTCAATCAGCCCCAGCATTTT.